The subject of this entry is one TCR beta chain. The antigen is unknown. Read coverage stops 3 residues before the CDR3 terminus; the germline J gene supplies the remainder. The CDR3 length is 13 residues. Germline assignment: CDR1 SGHTA and CDR2 FQGNSA. V lost 2 bases and J lost 2, with 7 bases in between. The repertoire was sequenced with immunoSEQ multiplex PCR; TCRdb's copy has only in-frame clones and lacks some. This sample contains roughly 53,000 clones. The data were taken from a study of Tregs in tolerant kidney transplant recipients. Study-wide context: Recipients received nonmyeloablative bone marrow transplants from related graft donors, with transient mixed chimerism.

Thawed PBMCs were FACS-sorted into unstimulated CD4+CD25+CD127- regulatory T cells, CD4+CD25- non-regulatory cells, CD4 and CD8 cells. The study's findings and limits: Validation in larger populations is needed because few patients were studied. For some patients, primers changed over time, blocking nucleotide-level comparison.

The chain has TRBV7-2 and TRBJ2-7, with D unresolved. The sample here was CD4+ T cells from blood, taken before the transplant. The source is a human donor who received a combined kidney and bone marrow transplant. The covered CDR3 bases are TGTGCCAGCAGCTTACCTTTAACCTACGAG. This sequence encodes CASSLPLTYE. The whole CDR3 protein is CASSLPLTYEQYF.